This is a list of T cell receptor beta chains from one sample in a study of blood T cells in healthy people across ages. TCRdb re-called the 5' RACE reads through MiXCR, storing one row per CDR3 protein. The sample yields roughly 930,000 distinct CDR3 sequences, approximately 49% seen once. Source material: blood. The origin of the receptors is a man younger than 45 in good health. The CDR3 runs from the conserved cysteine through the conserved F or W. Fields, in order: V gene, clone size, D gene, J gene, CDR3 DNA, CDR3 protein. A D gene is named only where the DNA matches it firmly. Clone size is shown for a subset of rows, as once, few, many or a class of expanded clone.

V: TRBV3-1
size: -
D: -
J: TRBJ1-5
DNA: TGTGCCAGCAGCCGGGGATCACAGGGAACTCAGCCCCAGCATTTT
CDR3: CASSRGSQGTQPQHF

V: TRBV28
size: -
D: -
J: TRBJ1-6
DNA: TGTGCCAGCAGTTCCTCCCTTACGAGCTCCTATAATTCACCCCTCCACTTT
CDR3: CASSSSLTSSYNSPLHF

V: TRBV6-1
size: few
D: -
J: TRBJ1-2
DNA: TGTGCCAGCAGTGTGGAGCCTGCCGACTATGGCTACACCTTC
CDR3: CASSVEPADYGYTF

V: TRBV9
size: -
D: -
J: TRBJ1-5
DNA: TGTGCCAGCAGCGTGGGAGAATCTCAGCCCCAGCATTTT
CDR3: CASSVGESQPQHF

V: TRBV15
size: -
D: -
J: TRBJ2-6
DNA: TGTGCCACCAGCAGAGACAGTCTCTCTGGGGCCAACGTCCCGACTTTC
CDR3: CATSRDSLSGANVPTF

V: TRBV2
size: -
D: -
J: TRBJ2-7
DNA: TGTGCCAGCAGTGAAGGCGATTACGAGCAGTACTTC
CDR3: CASSEGDYEQYF

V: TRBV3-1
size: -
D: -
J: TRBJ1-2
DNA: TGTGCCAGCAGCCAAGAGGGGCAGGGGATTCCCTACACCTTC
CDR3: CASSQEGQGIPYTF

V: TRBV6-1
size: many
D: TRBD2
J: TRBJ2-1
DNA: TGTGCCAGCAGCCTGGGGACTAGCGGGGGGAATGAGCAGTTCTTC
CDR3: CASSLGTSGGNEQFF

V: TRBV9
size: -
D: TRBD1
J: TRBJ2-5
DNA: TGTGCCAGCAGCGTTGCCCCCGGGACAGGGGGCACGCAGACCCAGTACTTC
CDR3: CASSVAPGTGGTQTQYF

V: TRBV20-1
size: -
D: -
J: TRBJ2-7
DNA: TGCAGTGCTAGCCACAGTCTCTCCTACGAGCAGTACTTC
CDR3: CSASHSLSYEQYF

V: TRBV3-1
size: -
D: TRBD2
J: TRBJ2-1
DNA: TGTGCCAGCATCTATAGCGGGGGAACCTACAATGAGCAGTTCTTC
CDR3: CASIYSGGTYNEQFF

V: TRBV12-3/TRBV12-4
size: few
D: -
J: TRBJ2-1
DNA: TGTGCCAGCAGTAATGCTCGGCAAAGCTCCTACAATGAGCAGTTCTTC
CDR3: CASSNARQSSYNEQFF

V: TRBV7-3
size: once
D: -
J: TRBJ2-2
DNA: TGTGCCAGCAGCTCTCAACCCCTCGCAGGGTTGGCCGGGGAGCTGTTTTTT
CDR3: CASSSQPLAGLAGELFF

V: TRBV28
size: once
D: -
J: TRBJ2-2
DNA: TGTGCCAGCAGTTTTGGAGTGAACACCGGGGAGCTGTTTTTT
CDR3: CASSFGVNTGELFF

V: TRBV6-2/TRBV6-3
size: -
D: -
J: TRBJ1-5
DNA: TGTGCCAGCAGTTACGGGGGGGGGAGCAATCAGCCCCAGCATTTT
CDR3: CASSYGGGSNQPQHF

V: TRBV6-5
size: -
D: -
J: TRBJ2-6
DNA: TGTGCCAGCAGAGATCACAGGGTAGCTGGGGCCAACGTCCTGACTTTC
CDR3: CASRDHRVAGANVLTF